This T cell receptor beta chain appears in the sequencing data of a study of T-cell memory formation after mild COVID-19. General observations from the study: The pre-infection memory compartment contained some responding clones, suggesting cross-reactive memory joined.

Each CDR3 protein gets one entry after TCRdb re-called the 5' RACE reads with MiXCR. The sample holds approximately 100,000 distinct CDR3 sequences; 9.5% to 15% are singletons and the top ten take approximately 30%. The CDR3 is 15 residues long. Trimming cost V 1 base and J 7 bases; bases outside gene matches: 10. In germline, CDR1 is SGHVS, CDR2 FNYEAQ. This clonotype was observed at least ten times. Its antigen is unidentified. Sequenced input: PBMCs or a T cell subset sorted from them (not recorded which). This chain uses TRBV7-6 with TRBJ2-7; 7 positions match TRBD1. This TCR was recovered from an adult woman who had mild COVID-19 (a few samples of this study predate the infection). Cell type and time point are not known. DNA for the CDR3: TGTGCCAGCAGCTTAGGGGGACAGCCATCTAGGGAGCAGTACTTC. This gives the protein CASSLGGQPSREQYF.